The clone carrying this TCR beta chain came up many times. Antigen: not known. After isolation, RNA underwent reverse transcription to generate cDNA as the sequencing template. The method was immunoSEQ multiplex PCR; TCRdb's version includes in-frame clones alone and lacks a portion of them. The top ten hold approximately 1.4% of the sample, which has about 210,000 clones, more than 45% seen once. The source of the sample is a study of CD8+ T cells in alopecia areata. Study-wide points: In lesional scalp, particularly from alopecia totalis/universalis, clonality was higher than in normal scalp. Expanded CD8+ clones among the top 100, and scalp clonality, were significantly decreased by tofacitinib.

The CDR3 contains 14 residues. V trimming: 2 bases; J trimming: 6 bases; junction bases outside the gene matches: 4. Germline CDR1 reads LNHDA; CDR2 reads SQIVND (reference sequence). Treatment: oral pan-JAK inhibitor, 5-10 mg twice daily. From alopecia areata patients, lesional scalp punch biopsies and peripheral blood were collected. The chain employs TRBV19 and TRBJ2-4, with 7 bases lining up with TRBD1. This sample comprised CD4+ T cells sorted from blood, obtained at week 4, from a patient treated with tofacitinib. The clonotype comes from a human donor with alopecia areata. DNA for the CDR3: TGTGCCAGTAGTATACGGACAGGTAGAAACATTCAGTACTTC. It is translated as CASSIRTGRNIQYF. The full variable domain, rest sourced from reference TRBV19 and TRBJ2-4, is DGGITQSPKYLFRKEGQNVTLSCEQNLNHDAMYWYRQDPGQGLRLIYYSQIVNDFQKGDIAEGYSVSREKKESFPLTVTSAQKNPTAFYLCASSIRTGRNIQYFGAGTRLSVL.